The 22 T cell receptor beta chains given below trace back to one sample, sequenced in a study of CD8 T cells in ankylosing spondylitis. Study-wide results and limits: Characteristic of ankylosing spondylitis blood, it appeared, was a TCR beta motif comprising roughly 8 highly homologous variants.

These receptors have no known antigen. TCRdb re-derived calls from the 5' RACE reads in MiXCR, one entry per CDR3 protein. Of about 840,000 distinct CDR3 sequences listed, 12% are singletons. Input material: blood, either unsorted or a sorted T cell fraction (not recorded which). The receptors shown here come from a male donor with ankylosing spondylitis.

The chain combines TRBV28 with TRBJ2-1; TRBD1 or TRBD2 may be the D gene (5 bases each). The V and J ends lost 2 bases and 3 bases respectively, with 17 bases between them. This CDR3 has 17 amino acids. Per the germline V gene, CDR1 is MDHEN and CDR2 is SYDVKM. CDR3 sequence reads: CASSLEGQVKLYNEQFF. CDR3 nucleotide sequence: TGTGCCAGCAGTTTAGAGGGGCAGGTGAAGCTCTACAATGAGCAGTTCTTC.

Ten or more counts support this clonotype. The chain's CDR3 is CASSSGVREQYF. The DNA of the CDR3 is TGTGCCAGCAGCTCAGGGGTTCGCGAGCAGTACTTC. V is TRBV12-3 or TRBV12-4 and J is TRBJ2-7, with D possibly TRBD1 on 6 matching bases. V dropped 6 bases and J dropped 6 bases, with 12 bases sitting between them. The CDR3 loop spans 12 amino acids.

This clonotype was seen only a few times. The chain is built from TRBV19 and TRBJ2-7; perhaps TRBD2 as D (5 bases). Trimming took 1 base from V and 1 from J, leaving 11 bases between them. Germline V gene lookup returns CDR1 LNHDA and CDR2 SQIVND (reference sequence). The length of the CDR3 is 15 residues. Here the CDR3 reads CASSIARGGSYEQYF. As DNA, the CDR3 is TGTGCCAGTAGTATAGCCCGGGGTGGATCCTACGAGCAGTACTTC.

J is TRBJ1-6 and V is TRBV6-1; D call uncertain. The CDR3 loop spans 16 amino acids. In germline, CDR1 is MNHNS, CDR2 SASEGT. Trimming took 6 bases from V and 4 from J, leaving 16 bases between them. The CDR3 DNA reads TGTGCCAGCAGCCAGACTAGGACGGCGTATAATTCACCCCTCCACTTT. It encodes CASSQTRTAYNSPLHF.

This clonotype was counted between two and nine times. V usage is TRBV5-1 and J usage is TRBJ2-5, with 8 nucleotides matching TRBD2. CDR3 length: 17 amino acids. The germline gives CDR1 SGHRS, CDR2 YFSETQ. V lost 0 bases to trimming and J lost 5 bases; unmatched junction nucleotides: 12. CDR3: CASSLAQGLVVPETQYF. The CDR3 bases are TGCGCCAGCAGCTTGGCCCAGGGACTAGTGGTTCCGGAGACCCAGTACTTC.

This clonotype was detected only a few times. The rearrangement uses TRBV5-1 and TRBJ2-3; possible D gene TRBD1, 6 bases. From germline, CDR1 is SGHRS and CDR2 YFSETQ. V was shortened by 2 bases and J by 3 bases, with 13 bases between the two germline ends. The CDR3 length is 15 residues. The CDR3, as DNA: TGCGCCAGCAGCTTCACAGGGACCAAAACAGATACGCAGTATTTT. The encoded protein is CASSFTGTKTDTQYF.

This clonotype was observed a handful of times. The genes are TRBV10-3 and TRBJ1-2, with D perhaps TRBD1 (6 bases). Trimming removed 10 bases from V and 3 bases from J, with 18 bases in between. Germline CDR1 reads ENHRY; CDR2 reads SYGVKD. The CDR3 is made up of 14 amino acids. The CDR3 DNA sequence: TGTGCCACCTTACAGGGAACTTTTGACTATGGCTACACCTTC. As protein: CATLQGTFDYGYTF.

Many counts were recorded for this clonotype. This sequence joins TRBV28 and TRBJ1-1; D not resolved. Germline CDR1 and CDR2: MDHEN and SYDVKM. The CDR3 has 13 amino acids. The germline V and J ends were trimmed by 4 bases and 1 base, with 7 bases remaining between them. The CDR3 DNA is TGTGCCAGCAGTTCTCGGACGAACACTGAAGCTTTCTTT. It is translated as CASSSRTNTEAFF.

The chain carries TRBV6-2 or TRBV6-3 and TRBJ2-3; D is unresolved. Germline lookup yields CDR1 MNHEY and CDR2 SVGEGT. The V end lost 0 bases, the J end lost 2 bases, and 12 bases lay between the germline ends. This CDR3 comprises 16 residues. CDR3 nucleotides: TGTGCCAGCAGTTACTCCAGACACCTCCCCACAGATACGCAGTATTTT. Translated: CASSYSRHLPTDTQYF.

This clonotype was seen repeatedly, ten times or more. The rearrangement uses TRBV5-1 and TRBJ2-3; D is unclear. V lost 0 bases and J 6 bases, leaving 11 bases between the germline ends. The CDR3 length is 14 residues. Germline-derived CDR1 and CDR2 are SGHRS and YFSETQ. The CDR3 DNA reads TGCGCCAGCAGCTTGGACCCTCAGACGGATACGCAGTATTTT. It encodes CASSLDPQTDTQYF. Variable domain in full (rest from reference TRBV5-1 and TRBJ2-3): KAGVTQTPRYLIKTRGQQVTLSCSPISGHRSVSWYQQTPGQGLQFLFEYFSETQRNKGNFPGRFSGRQFSNSRSEMNVSTLELGDSALYLCASSLDPQTDTQYFGPGTRLTVL.

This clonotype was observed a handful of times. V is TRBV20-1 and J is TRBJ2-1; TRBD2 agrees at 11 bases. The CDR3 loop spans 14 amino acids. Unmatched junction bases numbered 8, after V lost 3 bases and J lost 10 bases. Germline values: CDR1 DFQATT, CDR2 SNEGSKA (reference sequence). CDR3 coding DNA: TGCAGTGCTAGTCCTTATAGCGGGAGGGACGAGCAGTTCTTC. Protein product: CSASPYSGRDEQFF.

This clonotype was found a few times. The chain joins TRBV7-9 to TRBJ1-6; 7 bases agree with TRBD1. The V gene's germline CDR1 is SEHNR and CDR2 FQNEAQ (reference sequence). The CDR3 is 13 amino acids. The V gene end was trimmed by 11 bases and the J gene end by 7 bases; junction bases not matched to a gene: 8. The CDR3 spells CAVAGTVNSPLHF. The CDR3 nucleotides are TGTGCCGTGGCGGGGACAGTGAATTCACCCCTCCACTTT.

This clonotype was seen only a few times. CDR3 residues: CASSGYRGSYGYTF. CDR3 nucleotides: TGTGCCAGCAGTGGGTACAGGGGTTCCTATGGCTACACCTTC. The rearrangement uses TRBV25-1 and TRBJ1-2, with 7 bases aligning to TRBD1. The germline CDR1 and CDR2 sequences are MGHDK and SYGVNS. This CDR3 spans 14 amino acids. V shed 4 bases, J shed 4 bases, and the junction held 6 bases outside the gene matches.

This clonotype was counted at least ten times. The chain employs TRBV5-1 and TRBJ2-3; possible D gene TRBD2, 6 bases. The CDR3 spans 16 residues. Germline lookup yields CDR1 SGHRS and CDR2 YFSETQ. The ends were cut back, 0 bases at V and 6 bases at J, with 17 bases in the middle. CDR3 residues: CASSLALVGAGDTQYF. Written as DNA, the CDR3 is TGCGCCAGCAGCTTGGCTCTCGTGGGAGCGGGTGATACGCAGTATTTT.

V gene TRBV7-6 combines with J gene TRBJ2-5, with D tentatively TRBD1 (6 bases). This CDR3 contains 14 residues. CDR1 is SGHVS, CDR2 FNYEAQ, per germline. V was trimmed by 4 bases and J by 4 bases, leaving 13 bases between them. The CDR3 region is CASSSNTGIETQYF. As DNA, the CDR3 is TGTGCCAGCAGCTCTAATACAGGGATAGAGACCCAGTACTTC.

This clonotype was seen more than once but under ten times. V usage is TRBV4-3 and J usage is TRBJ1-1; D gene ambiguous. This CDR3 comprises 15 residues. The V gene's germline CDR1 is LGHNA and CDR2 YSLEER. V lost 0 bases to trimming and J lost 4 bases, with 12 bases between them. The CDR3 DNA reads TGCGCCAGCAGCCAAGAAGTGCTTGTCGGCACTGAAGCTTTCTTT. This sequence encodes CASSQEVLVGTEAFF.

DNA of the CDR3: TGTGCCAGCACCGACCGACATTTTTTGGGGACTGAAGCTTTCTTT. As protein: CASTDRHFLGTEAFF. The J gene is TRBJ1-1, the V gene TRBV6-1; D is undetermined. Trimming took 7 bases from V and 5 from J, leaving 20 bases between them. This CDR3 region has 15 residues. Germline values: CDR1 MNHNS, CDR2 SASEGT.

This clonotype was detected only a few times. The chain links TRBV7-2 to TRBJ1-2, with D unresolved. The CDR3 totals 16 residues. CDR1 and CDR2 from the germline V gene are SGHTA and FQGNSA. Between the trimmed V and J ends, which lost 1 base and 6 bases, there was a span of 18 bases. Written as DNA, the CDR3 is TGTGCCAGCAGCTTAGTCGGGCTTGACCTACCTAATGGCTACACCTTC. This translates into CASSLVGLDLPNGYTF. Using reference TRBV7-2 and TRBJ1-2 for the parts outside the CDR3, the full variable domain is GAGVSQSPSNKVTEKGKDVELRCDPISGHTALYWYRQSLGQGLEFLIYFQGNSAPDKSGLPSDRFSAERTGGSVSTLTIQRTQQEDSAVYLCASSLVGLDLPNGYTFGSGTRLTVV.

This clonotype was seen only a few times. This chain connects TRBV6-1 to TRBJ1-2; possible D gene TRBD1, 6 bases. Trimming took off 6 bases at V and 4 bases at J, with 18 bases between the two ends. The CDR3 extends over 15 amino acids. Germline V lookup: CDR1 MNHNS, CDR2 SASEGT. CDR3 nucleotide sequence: TGTGCCAGCAGGTTCCCCGGGACACCGTCCTATGGCTACACCTTC. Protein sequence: CASRFPGTPSYGYTF.

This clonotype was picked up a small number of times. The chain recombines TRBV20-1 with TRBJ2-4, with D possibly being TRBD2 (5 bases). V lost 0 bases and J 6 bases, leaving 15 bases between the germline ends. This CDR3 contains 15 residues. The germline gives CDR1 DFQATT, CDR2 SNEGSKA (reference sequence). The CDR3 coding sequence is TGCAGTGCTAGAGAGGGGAACCTAGCCCCAAACATTCAGTACTTC. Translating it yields CSAREGNLAPNIQYF.

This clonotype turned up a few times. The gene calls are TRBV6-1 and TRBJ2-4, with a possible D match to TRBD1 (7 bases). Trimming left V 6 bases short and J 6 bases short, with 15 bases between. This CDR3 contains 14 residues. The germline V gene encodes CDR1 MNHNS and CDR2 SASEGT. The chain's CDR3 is CASSDRAGGNIQYF. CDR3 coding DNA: TGTGCCAGCAGCGACAGGGCCGGGGGAAACATTCAGTACTTC.

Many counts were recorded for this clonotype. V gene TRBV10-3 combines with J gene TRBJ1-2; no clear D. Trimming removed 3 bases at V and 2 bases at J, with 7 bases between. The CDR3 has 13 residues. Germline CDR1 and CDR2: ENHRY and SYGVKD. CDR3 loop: CAISEIRNYGYTF. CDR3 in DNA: TGTGCCATCAGTGAAATTCGCAACTATGGCTACACCTTC.